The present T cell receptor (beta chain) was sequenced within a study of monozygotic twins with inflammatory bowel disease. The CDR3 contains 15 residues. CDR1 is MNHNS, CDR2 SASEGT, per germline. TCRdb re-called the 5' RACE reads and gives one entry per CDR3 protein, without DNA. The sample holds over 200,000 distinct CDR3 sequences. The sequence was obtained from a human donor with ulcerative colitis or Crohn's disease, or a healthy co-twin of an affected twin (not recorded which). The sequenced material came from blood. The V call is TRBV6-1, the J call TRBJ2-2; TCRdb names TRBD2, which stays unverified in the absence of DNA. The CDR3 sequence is CASSPTISGAGELFF.